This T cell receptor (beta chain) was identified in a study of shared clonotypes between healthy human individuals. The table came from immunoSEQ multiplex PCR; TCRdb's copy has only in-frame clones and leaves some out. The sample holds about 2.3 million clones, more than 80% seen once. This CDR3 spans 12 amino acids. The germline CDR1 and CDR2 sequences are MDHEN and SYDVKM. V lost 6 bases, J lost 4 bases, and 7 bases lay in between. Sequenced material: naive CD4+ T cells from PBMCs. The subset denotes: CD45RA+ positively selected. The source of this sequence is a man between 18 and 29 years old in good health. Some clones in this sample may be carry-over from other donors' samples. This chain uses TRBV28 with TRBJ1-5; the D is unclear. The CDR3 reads CASRDRNQPQHF. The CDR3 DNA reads TGTGCCAGCAGAGACCGGAATCAGCCCCAGCATTTT. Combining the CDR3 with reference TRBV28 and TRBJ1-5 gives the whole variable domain DVKVTQSSRYLVKRTGEKVFLECVQDMDHENMFWYRQDPGLGLRLIYFSYDVKMKEKGDIPEGYSVSREKKERFSLILESASTNQTSMYLCASRDRNQPQHFGDGTRLSIL.